This T cell receptor beta chain stems from a study of T-cell memory formation after mild COVID-19. Study context: Most TCR clusters belonged to a single donor.

Sample barcodes and UMIs were carried by the TCR alpha and TCR beta cDNA libraries that 5'RACE generated with constant-segment primers. From the 5' RACE reads, TCRdb called clonotypes with MiXCR, one entry per CDR3 protein. The sample carries around 370,000 distinct CDR3 sequences, approximately 21% recorded once. As to this clonotype: Its antigen is not known.

Regarding the study as a whole: Mainly in CM and EM were contracting CD4+ clones; CD8+ were in EMRA. Pre-infection memory carried some responding clones, suggesting that cross-reactive memory joined.

Germline V gene lookup returns CDR1 MGHRA and CDR2 YSYEKL. Trimming took 4 bases from V and 7 from J, leaving 8 bases between them. The length of the CDR3 is 13 residues. This chain joins TRBV4-1 and TRBJ1-6; D is unresolved. The sample taken for sequencing was PBMCs or a T cell subset sorted from them (not recorded which). This TCR was sampled from an adult woman who had mild COVID-19 (a few samples of this study predate the infection). Cell type and time point are not known. CDR3 in amino acids: CASSPWENSPLHF. In nucleotides, the CDR3 is TGCGCCAGCAGCCCATGGGAGAATTCACCCCTCCACTTT.